The TCR beta chain under discussion was sequenced for a study of Ad26.COV2.S vaccination and SARS-CoV-2 variants. Across the study: Participants got Ad26.COV2.S intramuscularly, once or twice 56 days apart.

TCRdb's copy holds only in-frame clones and misses some; the assay was immunoSEQ multiplex PCR. The sample includes about 410,000 clones, around nine tenths of them seen just once. The table lists this clone with a count of one. Antigen specificity is unknown. Noted treatment: 19 received Ad26.COV2.S at low or high dose, single or two shots; a few received placebo; per-sample allocation not given. Vaccine and placebo recipients were sampled on day 63 after the first injection. Whole-study findings and limits: Vaccinated and placebo-treated recipients had similar non-spike TCR breadth.

The CDR3 has 12 amino acids. CDR1 is LNHDA and CDR2 is SQIVND in the germline V gene (reference sequence). The V end lost 6 bases, the J end lost 6 bases, and 11 bases lay between the germline ends. The chain carries TRBV19 and TRBJ1-2; D gene ambiguous. This TCR came from a person aged 18-65 years who received the Ad26.COV2.S COVID-19 vaccine or a placebo. The material was peripheral blood, obtained in a trial of Ad26.COV2.S vaccine versus placebo. In DNA form, the CDR3 reads TGTGCCAGTAGGAACGTGGAGCATGGCTACACCTTC. As protein: CASRNVEHGYTF.